This T cell receptor (beta chain) was sequenced in a study of cytomegalovirus exposure and HLA in healthy donors. Points from the study as a whole: Reportedly, HLA-A and HLA-B alleles of most subjects were accurately predicted from TCR beta.

About this clone: Its target is not known.

Healthy bone marrow donors formed the donor group. The PCR had 60 Vbeta and 13 Jbeta primers. Only in-frame clones appear in the TCRdb table, and some are missing; sequencing was by immunoSEQ multiplex PCR. The profile shows 100,000 or so clones, around 79% of them singletons. Germline V CDR1 and CDR2: DFQATT, SNEGSKA (reference sequence). The V and J ends lost 5 bases and 1 base respectively, with 5 bases between them. This CDR3 region has 11 residues. Material: PBMCs. The origin of this receptor is a woman aged 40 to 50 in good health and CMV-seronegative. The chain carries TRBV20-1 and TRBJ1-1, with D unclear. CDR3 loop: CSAPGNTEAFF. CDR3 nucleotide sequence: TGCAGTGCTCCCGGGAACACTGAAGCTTTCTTT.